This T cell receptor (beta chain) is from a study of blood T cell repertoires in COVID-19. About the study: T cells, B-cell-depleted T cells, or PBMCs provided the cDNA or gDNA that served as material.

Recruitment covered 25 or so US areas and drew participants whose ages spanned roughly 18 to 100 years. Allocation to cohorts depended on clinical history reported by the participants. The V end lost 3 bases, the J end lost 4 bases, and 12 bases lay between the germline ends. The CDR3 loop spans 13 amino acids. In germline, CDR1 is DFQATT, CDR2 SNEGSKA (reference sequence). Clones were sequenced by immunoSEQ multiplex PCR, and TCRdb holds only the in-frame ones, with some missing. The sample includes about 370,000 clones, roughly 90% of them seen just once. Specimen: PBMCs or T cells enriched from blood (not recorded which). The receptor was derived from a middle-aged woman who had been exposed to COVID-19. The genes are TRBV20-1 and TRBJ1-2; no reliable D call. In DNA, the CDR3 is TGCAGTGCTAGTTCCATTCCGGGCTATGGCTACACCTTC. Protein: CSASSIPGYGYTF.